These 18 T cell receptor beta chains were sequenced from one sample in a study of blood T cells in healthy people across ages (dated by TCRdb to between 2015 and 2017). Libraries came from 5' RACE. Instrument on record: Illumina HiSeq 2500. A second PCR of about 7 to 12 cycles was run with a J-beta primer mix and a sample-barcoded 5' primer. TCRdb trimmed the raw reads at Q25, called clones with MiXCR and kept productive beta chains. Each CDR3 protein appears once, grouped with its most common genes and DNA. The sample includes some 1,500,000 distinct CDR3 sequences, with approximately 42% observed a single time. The ten largest account for about 4% of the sample. Source material: blood. The receptors come from a woman under 30 in good health.

This clonotype was counted only a few times. CDR3 protein: CSARDRVAYEQYF. Here the CDR3 DNA reads TGCAGTGCTAGGGACAGGGTGGCCTACGAGCAGTACTTC. The J gene is TRBJ2-7, the V gene TRBV20-1; 8 bases map to TRBD1. Germline CDR1 and CDR2: DFQATT and SNEGSKA (reference sequence). CDR3 length: 13 amino acids. The V segment lost 3 bases and the J segment 2 bases; nucleotides outside the gene matches: 3.

The sample holds a few counts of this clonotype. This chain connects TRBV6-1 to TRBJ2-2; possible D gene TRBD2, 6 bases. V lost 4 bases and J 1 base, leaving 13 bases between the germline ends. Looked up from germline, CDR1 is MNHNS and CDR2 is SASEGT. The CDR3 runs 16 residues. The CDR3 reads CASSVRDFLNTGELFF. Here the CDR3 DNA reads TGTGCCAGCAGTGTGCGGGACTTCCTGAACACCGGGGAGCTGTTTTTT.

The genes are TRBV20-1 and TRBJ2-6, with D perhaps assigned TRBD1 or TRBD2 (5 bases each). CDR1 is DFQATT and CDR2 is SNEGSKA in the germline V gene (reference sequence). V gave up 6 bases and J gave up 0 bases, with 12 bases separating them. The CDR3 covers 15 residues. CDR3 DNA: TGCAGTGCCCCGGGACCCATCTCTGGGGCCAACGTCCTGACTTTC. Its protein product is CSAPGPISGANVLTF.

This clonotype was detected a few times. CDR3 nucleotide sequence: TGTGCCAGCAGCTCCCTACCAGGAGATACGCAGTATTTT. This encodes CASSSLPGDTQYF. The chain couples TRBV7-2 to TRBJ2-3; D is undetermined. Trimming cost V 4 bases and J 5 bases, with 10 bases left between them. The CDR3 has 13 amino acids. Looked up from germline, CDR1 is SGHTA and CDR2 is FQGNSA.

This clonotype was recorded a few times. The J gene is TRBJ1-2, the V gene TRBV2; weak D call: TRBD1 (6 bases). This CDR3 has 13 amino acids. Germline-derived CDR1 and CDR2 are SNHLY and FYNNEI. V lost 2 bases and J lost 3, with 7 bases in between. The CDR3 reads CASSEWTDYGYTF. The CDR3 DNA reads as TGTGCCAGCAGTGAATGGACAGACTATGGCTACACCTTC. The variable domain in full, completed from reference TRBV2 and TRBJ1-2, reads EPEVTQTPSHQVTQMGQEVILRCVPISNHLYFYWYRQILGQKVEFLVSFYNNEISEKSEIFDDQFSVERPDGSNFTLKIRSTKLEDSAMYFCASSEWTDYGYTFGSGTRLTVV.

Concerning this clonotype: Sequence at one end of the junction differs from germline and may be a read error. The chain recombines TRBV6-2 or TRBV6-3 with TRBJ1-2; D ambiguous. The CDR3 extends over 14 amino acids. The germline V gene has CDR1 MNHEY and CDR2 SVGEGT. Here the CDR3 DNA reads TGTGCCGGCAGTTACGAGGGTACCAACTATGGCTACACCTTC. It translates to CAGSYEGTNYGYTF.

This clonotype was picked up a small number of times. This chain connects TRBV6-6 to TRBJ2-7; 11 nucleotides line up with TRBD2. V shed 5 bases and J 0 bases; nucleotides not matched to a gene: 9. Looked up from germline, CDR1 is MNHNY and CDR2 is SVGAGI (reference sequence). The CDR3 covers 17 residues. The CDR3 nucleotides are TGTGCCAGCAGTCCTACCTCCGGGACTAGCGGCTCCTACGAGCAGTACTTC. Translation gives CASSPTSGTSGSYEQYF.

This clonotype was found a few times. CDR3 sequence (DNA): TGCGCCAGCAGCAATGGCATGTCCAGTAACTATGGCTACACCTTC. It is translated as CASSNGMSSNYGYTF. The J gene is TRBJ1-2, the V gene TRBV4-1; D remains unclear. Trimming pared 5 bases from V and 1 base from J, leaving 14 bases between. The CDR3 runs 15 residues. CDR1 MGHRA and CDR2 YSYEKL come from the germline V gene.

This clonotype was counted a single time. The gene calls are TRBV29-1 and TRBJ1-2; no definite D call. The CDR3 runs to 15 residues. Germline V gene lookup returns CDR1 SQVTM and CDR2 ANQGSEA. V was clipped by 4 bases and J by 3 bases, with 18 bases between them. The CDR3 is CSVGGVARADYGYTF. As DNA, the CDR3 is TGCAGCGTTGGTGGCGTGGCACGGGCGGACTATGGCTACACCTTC.

This clonotype was observed a few times. The chain couples TRBV5-1 to TRBJ1-2; the D is unclear. Trimming shortened V by 2 bases and J by 4 bases, and 12 bases separated the two germline ends. Germline V CDR1 and CDR2: SGHRS, YFSETQ. The CDR3 contains 14 residues. CDR3 protein: CASSLEGMSYGYTF. In DNA, the CDR3 is TGCGCCAGCAGCTTAGAGGGTATGAGCTATGGCTACACCTTC.

In this sample, this clonotype turned up a few times. The chain joins TRBV7-2 to TRBJ2-7; D is ambiguous. Germline V gives CDR1 SGHTA, CDR2 FQGNSA. V was pared by 5 bases and J by 0 bases, with 14 bases between. CDR3 length equals 15 residues. For the CDR3, the DNA is TGTGCCAGCAGCCCCACGGTGCTTTCCTCCTACGAGCAGTACTTC. It translates to CASSPTVLSSYEQYF.

The chain combines TRBV18 with TRBJ1-5; no definite D call. Trimming shortened V by 8 bases and J by 7 bases, and 15 bases separated the two germline ends. Germline values: CDR1 KGHSH, CDR2 LQKENI. This CDR3 spans 13 amino acids. The CDR3 DNA reads as TGTGCCAGCGCTACCACCGGGGAACAGCCCCAGCATTTT. Residues: CASATTGEQPQHF.

This clonotype appeared a single time. J is TRBJ2-3 and V is TRBV20-1, with 14 bases lining up with TRBD2. This CDR3 has 19 amino acids. The germline V gene has CDR1 DFQATT and CDR2 SNEGSKA (reference sequence). The ends lost 1 base at V and 2 bases at J; junction bases unmatched: 11. The CDR3 sequence: CSARARGLAGATNTDTQYF. Here the CDR3 DNA reads TGCAGTGCTAGAGCCAGGGGACTAGCGGGGGCCACAAACACAGATACGCAGTATTTT.

V is TRBV7-2 and J is TRBJ2-1; 13 bases align to TRBD2. CDR3 size: 17 residues. V shed 4 bases and J 8 bases; nucleotides not matched to a gene: 11. Germline V gene lookup returns CDR1 SGHTA and CDR2 FQGNSA. The CDR3 DNA sequence: TGTGCCAGCAGCTCCGGTTGGGTACTAGCGGGGGGGGATGAGCAGTTCTTC. Its translation is CASSSGWVLAGGDEQFF.

The chain carries TRBV6-5 and TRBJ2-7; 9 bases fit TRBD2. Losses at the gene ends were 6 bases for V and 6 bases for J; bases not matched to a gene: 9. This CDR3 is built from 14 residues. The germline gives CDR1 MNHEY, CDR2 SVGAGI. The DNA for the CDR3 is TGTGCCAGCAGATTAGCGGGAGCTCCTCTCGAGCAGTACTTC. It encodes CASRLAGAPLEQYF.

There are many counts of this clonotype. The V and J genes are TRBV20-1 and TRBJ2-7, with 8 bases lining up with TRBD2. J gave up 2 bases and V 3 bases, and 9 bases lay outside the gene matches. The CDR3 loop spans 15 amino acids. Per the germline V gene, CDR1 is DFQATT and CDR2 is SNEGSKA (reference sequence). CDR3: CSASSSGGATYEQYF. Written as DNA, the CDR3 is TGCAGTGCTAGTAGCAGCGGGGGAGCGACCTACGAGCAGTACTTC.

The chain uses TRBV12-3 or TRBV12-4 and TRBJ2-5; D ambiguous. The last part of the DNA fits TRBJ2-1 better; the J call may be wrong. CDR3 length: 13 amino acids. The CDR3 sequence is CASTLHIRETQFF. The CDR3 coding sequence is TGTGCCAGCACTCTGCACATCCGAGAGACCCAGTTCTTC.

This clonotype was picked up many times. The chain is built from TRBV9 and TRBJ2-1, with D perhaps TRBD2 (6 bases). This CDR3 contains 15 residues. With 0 bases removed from V and 4 bases from J, the gap between germline ends came to 11 bases. The germline V gene has CDR1 SGDLS and CDR2 YYNGEE. CDR3 in amino acids: CASSVDSGGYNEQFF. The DNA of the CDR3 is TGTGCCAGCAGCGTAGATTCTGGGGGGTACAATGAGCAGTTCTTC. The full variable domain, completed using reference TRBV9 and TRBJ2-1, is DSGVTQTPKHLITATGQRVTLRCSPRSGDLSVYWYQQSLDQGLQFLIQYYNGEERAKGNILERFSAQQFPDLHSELNLSSLELGDSALYFCASSVDSGGYNEQFFGPGTRLTVL.